Listed here are 9 T cell receptor beta chains from one sample, sequenced in a study of blood T cell repertoires in COVID-19. Method: immunoSEQ multiplex PCR; TCRdb's copy keeps in-frame clones and lacks some. The data hold 200,000 to 250,000 clones, with about 85% observed a single time. Sequencing used peripheral blood. The source is a woman aged 18-29 years who had recovered from COVID-19.

This sequence joins TRBV9 and TRBJ2-7, with 9 bases identical to TRBD1. CDR3 length: 15 amino acids. The J segment lost 4 bases and the V segment lost 3 bases, leaving 8 bases of the junction unmatched. Looked up from germline, CDR1 is SGDLS and CDR2 is YYNGEE. The CDR3 loop reads CASSERQGDLYEQYF. The CDR3 DNA reads TGTGCCAGCAGCGAACGACAGGGGGACTTATACGAGCAGTACTTC.

This chain joins TRBV5-1 and TRBJ2-5; D possibly corresponds to TRBD2 (6 bases). This CDR3 has 13 residues. CDR1 and CDR2 (germline): SGHRS, YFSETQ. V gave up 4 bases and J gave up 2 bases, with 9 bases separating them. The CDR3 spells CASSPRGQETQYF. CDR3 DNA sequence: TGCGCCAGCAGCCCGCGGGGACAAGAGACCCAGTACTTC.

This chain uses TRBV15 with TRBJ2-5; 12 bases are a match to TRBD2. Germline V lookup: CDR1 LNHNV, CDR2 YYDKDF (reference sequence). V lost 4 bases, J lost 4 bases, and 10 bases stayed unmatched. This CDR3 comprises 17 residues. In DNA form, the CDR3 reads TGTGCCACCAGCATTTGGACTAGCGGGATGAATCGAGAGACCCAGTACTTC. This sequence encodes CATSIWTSGMNRETQYF.

V gene TRBV11-3 combines with J gene TRBJ2-2; tentative D call: TRBD2 (5 bases). Germline CDR1 and CDR2: SGHNT and YENEEA. The CDR3 length is 15 residues. V was cut by 0 bases and J by 6 bases, with 11 bases left in between. CDR3 bases: TGTGCCAGCAGCTTAGACGGAGGAAACTCCGGGGAGCTGTTTTTT. Its translation: CASSLDGGNSGELFF.

The chain joins TRBV6-5 to TRBJ2-7, with D tentatively TRBD2 (6 bases). Trimming stripped 2 bases from V and 5 bases from J, with 13 bases between. The CDR3 contains 14 residues. Germline CDR1 MNHEY, CDR2 SVGAGI. Here the CDR3 reads CASSYRRGRDEQYF. The CDR3 region has the DNA TGTGCCAGCAGTTACAGGAGGGGAAGGGACGAGCAGTACTTC.

This chain uses TRBV5-1 with TRBJ1-5; D possibly corresponds to TRBD1 (5 bases). CDR1 and CDR2 (germline): SGHRS, YFSETQ. With 1 base removed from V and 2 bases from J, the gap between germline ends came to 7 bases. The CDR3 has 14 amino acids. The CDR3 DNA follows: TGCGCCAGCAGCTTGCTACAGGGCAATCAGCCCCAGCATTTT. It is translated as CASSLLQGNQPQHF.

This chain joins TRBV15 and TRBJ2-7, with 8 bases lining up with TRBD1. With 1 base clipped from V and 3 bases from J, the junction kept 5 bases outside the gene matches. CDR1 LNHNV and CDR2 YYDKDF come from the germline V gene (reference sequence). This CDR3 is 15 amino acids long. The CDR3 region is CATSRVGQENYEQYF. The CDR3 coding sequence is TGTGCCACCAGCAGAGTGGGACAGGAAAACTACGAGCAGTACTTC.

This chain connects TRBV2 to TRBJ2-2; 12 positions match TRBD2. The V segment lost 6 bases and the J segment 5 bases; nucleotides outside the gene matches: 4. Per germline, CDR1 SNHLY and CDR2 FYNNEI. This CDR3 comprises 15 residues. The CDR3 DNA reads as TGTGCCAGCAGGGAACTAGCGGGAGGAACCGGGGAGCTGTTTTTT. Protein: CASRELAGGTGELFF. Full variable domain (outside the CDR3, taken from reference TRBV2 and TRBJ2-2): EPEVTQTPSHQVTQMGQEVILRCVPISNHLYFYWYRQILGQKVEFLVSFYNNEISEKSEIFDDQFSVERPDGSNFTLKIRSTKLEDSAMYFCASRELAGGTGELFFGEGSRLTVL.

The V call is TRBV4-2, the J call TRBJ1-2, with 7 bases matching TRBD1. This CDR3 spans 14 amino acids. Per germline, CDR1 LGHNA and CDR2 YNFKEQ. With V trimmed by 4 bases and J by 4 bases, 6 bases remained unmatched. This CDR3 reads CASSPTGYGYGYTF. The CDR3 DNA is TGTGCCAGCAGCCCGACAGGGTATGGCTATGGCTACACCTTC.